The next 19 T cell receptor beta chains were all read from a single sample in a study of blood T cell repertoires in COVID-19. The table came from immunoSEQ multiplex PCR; TCRdb's copy has only in-frame clones and leaves some out. The table lists 250,000 to 300,000 clones, approximately 86% of them singletons. The sequenced material came from peripheral blood. The receptors originated from a young man with active or convalescent COVID-19.

The chain carries TRBV6-6 and TRBJ2-3; 13 bases fit TRBD2. Per germline, CDR1 MNHNY and CDR2 SVGAGI (reference sequence). J lost 2 bases, V lost 5 bases, and 7 bases had no gene match. The length of the CDR3 is 17 residues. The CDR3 sequence: CASSPHGLAGATDTQYF. The DNA of the CDR3 is TGTGCCAGCAGTCCTCACGGACTAGCGGGGGCCACAGATACGCAGTATTTT.

The rearrangement links TRBV28 to TRBJ2-7; D perhaps matches TRBD1 (5 bases). V was shortened by 6 bases and J by 4 bases, with 16 bases between the two germline ends. The CDR3 is 14 residues long. The germline gives CDR1 MDHEN, CDR2 SYDVKM. The CDR3 spells CASSETANLYEQYF. Here the CDR3 DNA reads TGTGCCAGCAGCGAGACAGCAAACCTGTACGAGCAGTACTTC.

In this sample, this clone turned up once. This rearrangement joins TRBV5-6 to TRBJ1-2; D unclear. CDR1 is SGHDT, CDR2 YYEEEE, per germline. CDR3 length equals 11 residues. V shed 1 base and J shed 10 bases, with 8 bases lying between them. The CDR3 region has the DNA TGTGCCAGCAGCTTGTATGAGGACTACACCTTC. This sequence encodes CASSLYEDYTF.

The V call is TRBV29-1, the J call TRBJ1-5, with 8 bases fitting TRBD1. Germline-derived CDR1 and CDR2 are SQVTM and ANQGSEA. CDR3 length: 13 amino acids. J lost 5 bases, V lost 4 bases, and 4 bases had no gene match. The CDR3 reads CSVGSGGDQPQHF. The CDR3 region has the DNA TGCAGCGTTGGATCAGGGGGCGATCAGCCCCAGCATTTT.

The chain links TRBV2 to TRBJ1-5, with D possibly being TRBD1 (5 bases). This CDR3 comprises 12 residues. V was pared by 6 bases and J by 7 bases, with 10 bases between. The germline CDR1 and CDR2 sequences are SNHLY and FYNNEI. CDR3 sequence reads: CASRLQGQPQHF. In DNA form, the CDR3 reads TGTGCCAGCAGGCTTCAGGGCCAGCCCCAGCATTTT.

The chain combines TRBV6-5 with TRBJ2-1, with TRBD2 matching over 13 bases. V trimming: 10 bases; J trimming: 9 bases; junction bases outside the gene matches: 6. Germline-derived CDR1 and CDR2 are MNHEY and SVGAGI. The CDR3 is made up of 13 amino acids. The CDR3 DNA reads TGTGCCACCTGGACTAGCGGGGGTTCTGAGCAGTTCTTC. The encoded protein is CATWTSGGSEQFF.

This CDR3 is CASTGGWSEAFF. CDR3 nucleotide sequence: TGTGCCAGTACAGGGGGGTGGTCTGAAGCTTTCTTT. The chain has TRBV12-3 or TRBV12-4 and TRBJ1-1; 8 positions match TRBD1. The CDR3 length is 12 residues. J was trimmed by 6 bases and V by 9 bases; bases with no gene match: 6.

The chain couples TRBV27 to TRBJ2-1; 7 bases are a match to TRBD2. The CDR3 loop spans 13 amino acids. The V gene's germline CDR1 is MNHEY and CDR2 SMNVEV (reference sequence). Trimming took 6 bases from V and 7 from J; bases not matched to a gene: 6. The CDR3 sequence is CASREAGLNEQFF. The CDR3 coding sequence is TGTGCCAGCAGGGAAGCGGGATTAAATGAGCAGTTCTTC.

The chain combines TRBV21-1 with TRBJ2-1; the table gives TRBD1 as D, unverified against the DNA. TRBV21-1 is termed a pseudogene. The CDR3 extends over 14 amino acids. The CDR3 bases are TGTGCCAGTCTCAGGACAGGACCGGCCAATGAGCAGTTCTTC. Translated: CASLRTGPANEQFF.

CDR3 sequence reads: CAWRSPVTDTQYF. The CDR3 bases are TGTGCCTGGAGAAGCCCCGTCACAGATACGCAGTATTTT. The V and J genes are TRBV30 and TRBJ2-3; no definite D call. The CDR3 extends over 13 amino acids. Trimming removed 3 bases at V and 2 bases at J, with 9 bases between. From germline, CDR1 is GTSNPN and CDR2 SVGIG (reference sequence).

The rearrangement uses TRBV7-3 and TRBJ1-1; D remains unclear. Germline V CDR1 and CDR2: SGHTA, FQGTGA. V was pared by 5 bases and J by 1 base, with 8 bases between. CDR3 length equals 13 residues. CDR3 amino acids: CASSPNRNTEAFF. The CDR3 DNA is TGTGCCAGCAGCCCCAACAGGAACACTGAAGCTTTCTTT.

The chain uses TRBV28 and TRBJ1-2, with TRBD1 matching 8 bases. CDR3 length: 15 amino acids. V lost 6 bases and J lost 3; bases outside the gene matches: 9. Germline CDR1 MDHEN, CDR2 SYDVKM. This chain's CDR3 is CASRPGGRDDYGYTF. The CDR3 bases are TGTGCCAGCAGACCAGGGGGCCGGGACGACTATGGCTACACCTTC.

The chain combines TRBV3-1 (or the pseudogene TRBV3-2) with TRBJ1-2; the match to TRBD1 covers 9 bases. In germline, CDR1 is LGHDT, CDR2 YNNKEL (reference sequence). V was clipped by 0 bases and J by 4 bases; unmatched bases: 3. The CDR3 is 15 amino acids. The CDR3 region is CASSQEETGGYGYTF. CDR3 bases: TGTGCCAGCAGCCAAGAAGAGACAGGGGGCTATGGCTACACCTTC.

The chain recombines TRBV4-1 with TRBJ2-1, with TRBD2 identical over 12 bases. The CDR3 spans 20 residues. CDR1 MGHRA and CDR2 YSYEKL come from the germline V gene. V dropped 5 bases and J dropped 3; count of bases not matched to a gene: 17. The CDR3 DNA reads as TGCGCCAGCAGCGGTCGACTAGCGGGGGTAATCCCCGATGGCTACAATGAGCAGTTCTTC. The encoded protein is CASSGRLAGVIPDGYNEQFF.

The CDR3 DNA reads as TGTGCCAGCAGGCCTCGTGAGGGCATCATCTCTGGAAACACCATATATTTT. It yields the protein CASRPREGIISGNTIYF. The V gene is TRBV28, the J gene TRBJ1-3; D is unclear. The CDR3 totals 17 residues. V was shortened by 6 bases and J by 0 bases, with 18 bases between the two germline ends. Per germline, CDR1 MDHEN and CDR2 SYDVKM.

About this clone: Distinct nucleotide sequences in the sample also encode this CDR3. The chain is built from TRBV2 and TRBJ1-5; D is undetermined. CDR3 length: 15 amino acids. CDR1 is SNHLY, CDR2 FYNNEI, per germline. V gave up 6 bases and J gave up 0 bases, with 12 bases separating them. Written as DNA, the CDR3 is TGTGCCAGCAGCCCGCCAGGTTATAGCAATCAGCCCCAGCATTTT. It is translated as CASSPPGYSNQPQHF.

This chain joins TRBV27 and TRBJ1-1; 7 nucleotides agree with TRBD1. There are 14 residues in the CDR3. Losses at the gene ends were 6 bases for V and 4 bases for J; bases not matched to a gene: 8. Per the germline V gene, CDR1 is MNHEY and CDR2 is SMNVEV (reference sequence). The CDR3 here is CASSPGGGGTEAFF. The CDR3 nucleotides are TGTGCCAGCAGCCCTGGAGGGGGCGGCACTGAAGCTTTCTTT.

This chain connects TRBV4-1 to TRBJ1-1; no clear D gene. Trimming took off 4 bases at V and 1 base at J, with 10 bases between the two ends. This CDR3 is 14 amino acids long. The germline V gene has CDR1 MGHRA and CDR2 YSYEKL. CDR3 nucleotides: TGCGCCAGCAGCCCTTTTAGTCGGAACACTGAAGCTTTCTTT. Amino acids: CASSPFSRNTEAFF.

The chain combines TRBV6-6 with TRBJ2-7, with 12 positions matching TRBD1. V was pared by 6 bases and J by 7 bases, with 10 bases of the junction left unmatched. The CDR3 runs to 15 residues. Germline V CDR1 and CDR2: MNHNY, SVGAGI (reference sequence). CDR3 in amino acids: CASSALGQGAQEQYF. CDR3 coding DNA: TGTGCCAGCAGCGCCTTGGGACAGGGGGCACAAGAGCAGTACTTC.